The source of this TCR beta chain is a study of HIV-infected children after antiretroviral therapy interruption. Only a few counts were recorded for this clonotype. A 3' RACE protocol on RNA, with unique molecular identifiers, produced the TCR library. In TCRdb, the 3' RACE reads were re-called with MiXCR into one record per CDR3 protein. The data contain some 90,000 distinct CDR3 sequences, less than 7% of them singletons. CDR3 length: 13 amino acids. The V end lost 0 bases, the J end lost 8 bases, and 11 bases lay between the germline ends. Germline V CDR1 and CDR2: GTSNPN, SVGIG (reference sequence). As to treatment: PENTA 11 planned treatment interruption arm or continuous ART arm. From thawed PBMCs, naive CD4+ CD45RA+ CD45RO- T cells were sorted.

The sample consisted of CD45RA+ CD4+ T cells from PBMCs, pooled from several time points, taken from a donor given antiretroviral therapy, either interrupted or continuous. Subset meaning: naive CD4+ CD45RA+ CD45RO- T cells. The J gene is TRBJ2-1, the V gene TRBV30, with D possibly being TRBD1 (6 bases). This clonotype was obtained from a pool of human donors with HIV. CDR3 in DNA: TGTGCCTGGAGTGTACTCAGGGGTCATGAGCAGTTCTTC. Its protein product is CAWSVLRGHEQFF. Looking up the rest from reference TRBV30 and TRBJ2-1 gives the full variable domain: SQTIHQWPATLVQPVGSPLSLECTVEGTSNPNLYWYRQAAGRGLQLLFYSVGIGQISSEVPQNLSASRPQDRQFILSSKKLLLSDSGFYLCAWSVLRGHEQFFGPGTRLTVL.